This T cell receptor (beta chain) was identified in a study of PD-L1 blockade in urothelial cancer. The table came from immunoSEQ multiplex PCR; TCRdb's copy has only in-frame clones and leaves some out. The data hold 70,000 to 95,000 clones, with around 84% observed a single time. V was pared by 6 bases and J by 4 bases, with 15 bases between. CDR1 is LNHDA, CDR2 SQIVND, per germline (reference sequence). This CDR3 comprises 14 residues. As to time point: pretreatment peripheral blood. The receptor comes from a man aged 60-69 years with urothelial cancer. The sample in question was PBMCs, obtained around atezolizumab (anti-PD-L1) treatment. This chain uses TRBV19 with TRBJ1-1; D may be TRBD1 (5 bases). The CDR3 nucleotides read TGTGCCAGTAGCCCTCGGGGGGTGCGCACTGAAGCTTTCTTT. It encodes CASSPRGVRTEAFF.